One TCR beta chain is described in this entry. TCRdb re-derived calls from the RT-PCR reads in MiXCR, one entry per CDR3 protein. The sample shows about 680,000 distinct CDR3 sequences, 12% to 15% of them seen only once. The V and J ends lost 6 bases and 1 base respectively, with 15 bases between them. The CDR3 is 14 residues long. Germline V gene data show CDR1 as SQVTM and CDR2 as ANQGSEA. The TCR was taken from a female donor in good health, serving as a healthy control. Sequencing used memory CD4+ T cells from blood. V and J are TRBV29-1 and TRBJ1-1, with D possibly matching TRBD1 (5 bases). The CDR3 sequence is CSVSVVGANTEAFF. The CDR3 DNA follows: TGCAGCGTCTCCGTCGTCGGGGCGAACACTGAAGCTTTCTTT.